These T cell receptor beta chains were read from a single sample in a study of cytomegalovirus exposure and HLA in healthy donors. Clones were sequenced by immunoSEQ multiplex PCR, and TCRdb holds only the in-frame ones, with some missing. Of 150,000 to 200,000 clones listed, approximately 86% were seen once; the top ten hold around 2.3%. Sequencing was carried out using PBMCs. The receptors originated from a woman younger than 35 in good health and CMV-seronegative. The CDR3 runs from the conserved cysteine through the conserved F or W. Each record gives: CDR3 DNA, CDR3 protein, clone size, D gene, V gene, J gene. D genes are given only for firm matches. Size values are once, few and many counts, or a class for expanded clones, and some rows have none.

CDR3 DNA: TGCAGCGTTGAGGACTCTTTAGGAAACACCATATATTTT; CDR3 protein: CSVEDSLGNTIYF; clone size: .; D gene: .; V gene: TRBV29-1; J gene: TRBJ1-3
CDR3 DNA: TGTGCCAGTAAGAGAGGACAGGGGGGGGGTCAGCCCCAGCATTTT; CDR3 protein: CASKRGQGGGQPQHF; clone size: .; D gene: TRBD1; V gene: TRBV6-1; J gene: TRBJ1-5
CDR3 DNA: TGCGCCAGCAGTGAGAGGTGGGACAGGGGCTATGGCTACACCTTC; CDR3 protein: CASSERWDRGYGYTF; clone size: few; D gene: TRBD1; V gene: TRBV10-2; J gene: TRBJ1-2
CDR3 DNA: TGTGCCAGCAGCTTAAGGGGGCTTAGCAATCAGCCCCAGCATTTT; CDR3 protein: CASSLRGLSNQPQHF; clone size: once; D gene: TRBD1; V gene: TRBV7-8; J gene: TRBJ1-5
CDR3 DNA: TGTGCCAGCAGCTCCCCCCTAGGGGATGAGCAGTTCTTC; CDR3 protein: CASSSPLGDEQFF; clone size: once; D gene: .; V gene: TRBV7-8; J gene: TRBJ2-1
CDR3 DNA: TGTGCCAGCAGCGCTCGGCCAGGGGCACGGCAGCCCCAGCATTTT; CDR3 protein: CASSARPGARQPQHF; clone size: .; D gene: .; V gene: TRBV7-6; J gene: TRBJ1-5
CDR3 DNA: TGTGCCAGCAGTGATGCAGGGGAAAATTCACCCCTCCACTTT; CDR3 protein: CASSDAGENSPLHF; clone size: .; D gene: .; V gene: TRBV6-1; J gene: TRBJ1-6
CDR3 DNA: TGTGCCAGCAGCGCTTCAGGGAACACCGGGGAGCTGTTTTTT; CDR3 protein: CASSASGNTGELFF; clone size: .; D gene: .; V gene: TRBV9; J gene: TRBJ2-2
CDR3 DNA: TGTGCCAGCAGCACCTCAGGGGGCTCACCCCTCCACTTT; CDR3 protein: CASSTSGGSPLHF; clone size: .; D gene: TRBD1; V gene: TRBV11-1; J gene: TRBJ1-6
CDR3 DNA: TGCGCCAGCAGCCACATTGGGGCCGGGACTAGCGGATACAGCACAGATACGCAGTATTTT; CDR3 protein: CASSHIGAGTSGYSTDTQYF; clone size: .; D gene: TRBD2; V gene: TRBV4-1; J gene: TRBJ2-3
CDR3 DNA: TGCGCCAGCAGCCCTCAGGGGGCAGGGGAGCAGTTCTTC; CDR3 protein: CASSPQGAGEQFF; clone size: .; D gene: TRBD1; V gene: TRBV4-3; J gene: TRBJ2-1
CDR3 DNA: TGTGCCAGCAGCCTTCCAGAGCGGAACACAGATACGCAGTATTTT; CDR3 protein: CASSLPERNTDTQYF; clone size: .; D gene: .; V gene: TRBV7-6; J gene: TRBJ2-3
CDR3 DNA: TGTGCCAGCAGCTCAGATAGCGGGAGGGGAGAGACCCAGTACTTC; CDR3 protein: CASSSDSGRGETQYF; clone size: .; D gene: TRBD2; V gene: TRBV7-2; J gene: TRBJ2-5
CDR3 DNA: TGTGCCAGCAGCCGACTGGGGCCCTATGGCTACACCTTC; CDR3 protein: CASSRLGPYGYTF; clone size: .; D gene: .; V gene: TRBV27; J gene: TRBJ1-2
CDR3 DNA: TGCGCCAGCAGCCAAGATAAAGCCCCCCAGTTCTTC; CDR3 protein: CASSQDKAPQFF; clone size: .; D gene: .; V gene: TRBV4-3; J gene: TRBJ2-1
CDR3 DNA: TGTGCCAGCAGTTCGATACAGGGGACGAGGGGCTACACCTTC; CDR3 protein: CASSSIQGTRGYTF; clone size: .; D gene: TRBD1; V gene: TRBV27; J gene: TRBJ1-2
CDR3 DNA: TGTGCCAGCAGCCGGGGTACGGACACCGGGGAGCTGTTTTTT; CDR3 protein: CASSRGTDTGELFF; clone size: once; D gene: .; V gene: TRBV9; J gene: TRBJ2-2
CDR3 DNA: TGTGCCAGCAGCTTTTACGGGTCTGAAGCTTTCTTT; CDR3 protein: CASSFYGSEAFF; clone size: .; D gene: .; V gene: TRBV5-8; J gene: TRBJ1-1
CDR3 DNA: TGTGCCAGCAGTCAGGGGAGAACCACAGATACGCAGTATTTT; CDR3 protein: CASSQGRTTDTQYF; clone size: once; D gene: .; V gene: TRBV6-1; J gene: TRBJ2-3
CDR3 DNA: TGTGCCAGCTCACCACCAACGCGAGAGACCCAGTACTTC; CDR3 protein: CASSPPTRETQYF; clone size: .; D gene: .; V gene: TRBV18; J gene: TRBJ2-5
CDR3 DNA: TGTGCCAGCGGTGAACCCACAGAGATCACCTTC; CDR3 protein: CASGEPTEITF; clone size: few; D gene: .; V gene: TRBV27; J gene: TRBJ1-2
CDR3 DNA: TGTGCCAGCAGCCGACAGGGCGAAAACACTGAAGCTTTCTTT; CDR3 protein: CASSRQGENTEAFF; clone size: .; D gene: TRBD1; V gene: TRBV9; J gene: TRBJ1-1
CDR3 DNA: TGTGCCAGCAACCTGGGGAGCTCCTACAATGAGCAGTTCTTC; CDR3 protein: CASNLGSSYNEQFF; clone size: .; D gene: .; V gene: TRBV27; J gene: TRBJ2-1
CDR3 DNA: TGTGCCAGCAGCTTAGTCGGGGGCACAGATACGCAGTATTTT; CDR3 protein: CASSLVGGTDTQYF; clone size: once; D gene: .; V gene: TRBV11-3; J gene: TRBJ2-3
CDR3 DNA: TGTGCCAGCAGCGCCCGGACAGGGGAGTACACTGAAGCTTTCTTT; CDR3 protein: CASSARTGEYTEAFF; clone size: .; D gene: TRBD1; V gene: TRBV9; J gene: TRBJ1-1
CDR3 DNA: TGTGCCAGCAGCTTAGTAGGGACAGGGGGGAGCAATCAGCCCCAGCATTTT; CDR3 protein: CASSLVGTGGSNQPQHF; clone size: .; D gene: TRBD1; V gene: TRBV7-2; J gene: TRBJ1-5
CDR3 DNA: TGTGCCAGCAGTGACGGGGGGTGGTCCTACAATGAGCAGTTCTTC; CDR3 protein: CASSDGGWSYNEQFF; clone size: .; D gene: TRBD2; V gene: TRBV25-1; J gene: TRBJ2-1
CDR3 DNA: TGTGCCAGCAGTTTAAGGGGCGGGAGCTCCTACAATGAGCAGTTCTTC; CDR3 protein: CASSLRGGSSYNEQFF; clone size: .; D gene: TRBD2; V gene: TRBV27; J gene: TRBJ2-1
CDR3 DNA: TGCGCCAGCAGCCAAGGACAGGGAATGAACACTGAAGCTTTCTTT; CDR3 protein: CASSQGQGMNTEAFF; clone size: .; D gene: TRBD1; V gene: TRBV4-3; J gene: TRBJ1-1
CDR3 DNA: TGTGCCAGCAGCTTGAGCGCCCCTGAAGCTTTCTTT; CDR3 protein: CASSLSAPEAFF; clone size: .; D gene: .; V gene: TRBV7-8; J gene: TRBJ1-1
CDR3 DNA: TGCGCCAGCAGCCCACCTACTAGGCCCTACAATGAGCAGTTCTTC; CDR3 protein: CASSPPTRPYNEQFF; clone size: .; D gene: .; V gene: TRBV5-1; J gene: TRBJ2-1
CDR3 DNA: TGTGCCAGCAGCGGGAACAGCCCCCAAATCAATGAGCAGTTCTTC; CDR3 protein: CASSGNSPQINEQFF; clone size: .; D gene: .; V gene: TRBV9; J gene: TRBJ2-1